A single TCR beta chain is shown here with its context. The data are from a study of blood T cell repertoires in COVID-19. Germline CDR1 and CDR2: LNHDA and SQIVND (reference sequence). The V end was cut by 3 bases, the J end by 0 bases, with 12 bases between. This CDR3 spans 15 amino acids. The data were produced by immunoSEQ multiplex PCR, yet TCRdb's version contains in-frame clones alone and is incomplete. The sample consists of about 180,000 clones, approximately 86% of them appearing once. Input material: peripheral blood. This clonotype was sampled from a woman at least 80 years old with acute or convalescent COVID-19. The chain carries TRBV19 and TRBJ2-7; D is perhaps TRBD1 (5 bases). CDR3 sequence (DNA): TGTGCCAGTAGTATCGGACATAACTTCTCCTACGAGCAGTACTTC. It yields the protein CASSIGHNFSYEQYF.